These 20 T cell receptor beta chains were sequenced from one sample in a study of OX40 agonist ivuxolimab in advanced cancers. TCRdb's copy holds only in-frame clones and misses some; the assay was immunoSEQ multiplex PCR. The sample shows 100,000 to 120,000 clones, about nine tenths of them seen only once. The sequencing here drew on CD4+ or CD8+ T cells sorted from blood, taken in a trial of the OX40 agonist ivuxolimab. These receptors originate from an adult with an advanced solid tumor such as melanoma, head and neck, liver or kidney cancer.

The chain carries TRBV28 and TRBJ2-3, with D tentatively TRBD1 or TRBD2 (7 bases each). The germline V gene encodes CDR1 MDHEN and CDR2 SYDVKM. V dropped 4 bases and J dropped 4 bases, with 15 bases sitting between them. The CDR3 is made up of 15 amino acids. This CDR3 reads CASSSGGGEADTQYF. CDR3 DNA sequence: TGTGCCAGCAGTTCAGGGGGGGGAGAGGCAGATACGCAGTATTTT.

This chain connects TRBV5-1 to TRBJ1-1; a possible D gene is TRBD1 (5 bases). This CDR3 comprises 15 residues. Germline V gene sequence: CDR1 SGHRS, CDR2 YFSETQ. Trimming cost V 4 bases and J 2 bases, with 15 bases left between them. CDR3 protein: CASSPGTAVNTEAFF. CDR3 bases: TGCGCCAGCAGCCCAGGGACGGCCGTTAACACTGAAGCTTTCTTT.

The chain has TRBV11-3 and TRBJ2-5; D is possibly TRBD1 or TRBD2 (5 bases each). The V gene lost 3 bases and the J gene lost 3 bases, with 11 bases spanning the gap. The CDR3 is 14 residues long. Germline CDR1 and CDR2: SGHNT and YENEEA. Here the CDR3 reads CASSLAGTKETQYF. Written as DNA, the CDR3 is TGTGCCAGCAGCTTGGCCGGGACGAAAGAGACCCAGTACTTC.

The rearrangement uses TRBV20-1 and TRBJ1-1, with D hard to call. The CDR3 totals 11 residues. CDR1 is DFQATT and CDR2 is SNEGSKA in the germline V gene (reference sequence). The V and J ends lost 6 bases and 1 base respectively, with 6 bases between them. The CDR3: CSATPNTEAFF. In nucleotides, the CDR3 is TGCAGTGCAACACCGAACACTGAAGCTTTCTTT.

This chain connects TRBV20-1 to TRBJ1-2; D uncertain. Trimming stripped 6 bases from V and 7 bases from J, with 9 bases between. The CDR3 contains 10 residues. Germline-derived CDR1 and CDR2 are DFQATT and SNEGSKA (reference sequence). This chain's CDR3 is CSAKELGYTF. In nucleotides, the CDR3 is TGCAGTGCCAAGGAGCTTGGCTACACCTTC.

This chain uses TRBV19 with TRBJ1-5; D may be TRBD1 (6 bases). V gave up 10 bases and J gave up 2 bases, with 15 bases separating them. CDR3 size: 14 residues. Germline V gives CDR1 LNHDA, CDR2 SQIVND (reference sequence). The CDR3 sequence: CATARGTGNQPQHF. CDR3 coding DNA: TGTGCCACCGCGAGGGGGACTGGCAATCAGCCCCAGCATTTT.

This clone was seen a few times. The chain joins TRBV19 to TRBJ2-7, with 9 bases that match TRBD1. The junction had 4 bases not matched to a gene; V was cut back by 4 bases and J by 3 bases. Germline V gene data show CDR1 as LNHDA and CDR2 as SQIVND (reference sequence). CDR3 length equals 14 residues. The CDR3 sequence: CASSRTGESYEQYF. DNA for the CDR3: TGTGCCAGTAGTAGGACAGGGGAGAGCTACGAGCAGTACTTC.

The chain is built from TRBV6-6 and TRBJ2-7; possible D gene TRBD2, 5 bases. V was shortened by 6 bases and J by 2 bases, with 17 bases between the two germline ends. The CDR3 has 15 amino acids. Germline V CDR1 and CDR2: MNHNY, SVGAGI (reference sequence). The CDR3 nucleotides read TGTGCCAGCAGCCACGAGAACCGGGGAACCTACGAGCAGTACTTC. Translation gives CASSHENRGTYEQYF.

V usage is TRBV28 and J usage is TRBJ1-2; TRBD1 might be the D (5 bases). CDR1 and CDR2 from the germline V gene are MDHEN and SYDVKM. This CDR3 has 14 residues. V dropped 3 bases and J dropped 2 bases, with 10 bases sitting between them. The DNA for the CDR3 is TGTGCCAGCAGTTTTGGCCAGGGCAACTATGGCTACACCTTC. Amino acid sequence: CASSFGQGNYGYTF.

The rearrangement joins TRBV4-2 to TRBJ2-2, with TRBD2 matching over 7 bases. V shed 4 bases, J shed 6 bases, and the junction held 14 bases outside the gene matches. Looked up from germline, CDR1 is LGHNA and CDR2 is YNFKEQ. The CDR3 has 17 amino acids. CDR3 sequence reads: CASSRPGLQPYAGELFF. CDR3 nucleotides: TGTGCCAGCAGCCGCCCGGGACTACAGCCCTATGCCGGGGAGCTGTTTTTT.

This rearrangement joins TRBV11-2 to TRBJ1-1; 7 bases align to TRBD1. The CDR3 totals 15 residues. Germline trimming cut 5 bases from V and 1 base from J; bases unmatched to any gene: 7. Germline values: CDR1 SGHAT, CDR2 FQNNGV. CDR3 sequence reads: CASSARQGWNTEAFF. The CDR3 DNA follows: TGTGCCAGCAGCGCGCGACAGGGATGGAACACTGAAGCTTTCTTT.

In this sample, this clone turned up a few times. V and J are TRBV30 and TRBJ1-1; weak D call: TRBD1 (6 bases). Germline CDR1 is GTSNPN and CDR2 is SVGIG (reference sequence). Between the trimmed V and J ends, which lost 4 bases and 5 bases, there was a span of 14 bases. The CDR3 is made up of 13 amino acids. The CDR3 protein is CAWTRDIGTEAFF. The CDR3 region has the DNA TGTGCCTGGACCCGGGACATTGGGACTGAAGCTTTCTTT. The whole variable domain, filled in from reference TRBV30 and TRBJ1-1, reads SQTIHQWPATLVQPVGSPLSLECTVEGTSNPNLYWYRQAAGRGLQLLFYSVGIGQISSEVPQNLSASRPQDRQFILSSKKLLLSDSGFYLCAWTRDIGTEAFFGQGTRLTVV.

This clone was observed a single time. The rearrangement joins TRBV4-3 to TRBJ2-6; a possible D gene is TRBD2 (6 bases). CDR1 is LGHNA, CDR2 YSLEER, per germline. The V and J ends lost 4 bases and 2 bases respectively, with 9 bases between them. The CDR3 has 15 amino acids. CDR3 coding DNA: TGCGCCAGCAGCCTGGGACTTCCTGGGGCCAACGTCCTGACTTTC. This translates into CASSLGLPGANVLTF.

The chain uses TRBV19 and TRBJ2-2; D not certain. Deletions cut 9 bases from V and 4 bases from J, with 21 bases between. Germline CDR1 and CDR2: LNHDA and SQIVND (reference sequence). The CDR3 totals 16 residues. CDR3 protein: CASRSYTFRRTGELFF. The CDR3 DNA is TGTGCCAGCCGCTCCTATACCTTCAGGCGCACCGGGGAGCTGTTTTTT.

The V call is TRBV7-6, the J call TRBJ2-7; a weak D match, TRBD1 (6 bases). Germline CDR1 SGHVS, CDR2 FNYEAQ. Trimming shortened V by 5 bases and J by 2 bases, and 10 bases separated the two germline ends. This CDR3 region has 13 residues. The CDR3 bases are TGTGCCAGCAGCAACAGGGACGCCTACGAGCAGTACTTC. Amino acid sequence: CASSNRDAYEQYF. Full variable domain (outside the CDR3, taken from reference TRBV7-6 and TRBJ2-7): GAGVSQSPRYKVTKRGQDVALRCDPISGHVSLYWYRQALGQGPEFLTYFNYEAQQDKSGLPNDRFSAERPEGSISTLTIQRTEQRDSAMYRCASSNRDAYEQYFGPGTRLTVT.

This rearrangement joins TRBV14 to TRBJ2-3, with 9 bases identical to TRBD2. The CDR3 contains 17 residues. The V segment lost 6 bases and the J segment 1 base; nucleotides outside the gene matches: 11. Per germline, CDR1 SGHDN and CDR2 FVKESK. The CDR3 region is CASSLGTSQIRTDTQYF. As DNA, the CDR3 is TGTGCCAGCAGTCTAGGGACTAGCCAGATTCGCACAGATACGCAGTATTTT.

This rearrangement joins TRBV23-1 to TRBJ2-7; the D gene is possibly TRBD1 (6 bases). TRBV23-1 is classed as an ORF, of uncertain function. This CDR3 spans 17 amino acids. Trimming pared 7 bases from V and 6 bases from J, leaving 28 bases between. The CDR3 nucleotides are TGCGCCAGCACTAAAAAACTAGGGGTGGGGGCCCTGACCGAGCAGTACTTC. It codes for CASTKKLGVGALTEQYF.

This chain joins TRBV7-9 and TRBJ1-6; D not resolved. V lost 2 bases, J lost 7 bases, and 9 bases lay in between. The CDR3 sequence is 14 residues long. CDR1 and CDR2 from the germline V gene are SEHNR and FQNEAQ (reference sequence). CDR3 DNA sequence: TGTGCCAGCAGCTTATCGGGAAACAATTCACCCCTCCACTTT. It encodes CASSLSGNNSPLHF.

This sequence joins TRBV27 and TRBJ2-1; 7 positions match TRBD2. With 3 bases clipped from V and 0 bases from J, the junction kept 11 bases outside the gene matches. This CDR3 is built from 18 residues. Germline V gene data show CDR1 as MNHEY and CDR2 as SMNVEV (reference sequence). For the CDR3, the DNA is TGTGCCAGCAGTTTGGCTAGCGGAGGTTTAAGCTCCTACAATGAGCAGTTCTTC. Translated, it gives CASSLASGGLSSYNEQFF.

The chain employs TRBV7-8 and TRBJ1-5; D is ambiguous. The CDR3 spans 13 residues. V was pared by 1 base and J by 7 bases, with 8 bases between. Germline-derived CDR1 and CDR2 are SGHVS and FQNEAQ. The CDR3 spells CASSLGVEQPQHF. DNA of the CDR3: TGTGCCAGCAGCTTAGGGGTTGAGCAGCCCCAGCATTTT.